This T cell receptor beta chain was documented in a study of blood T cell repertoires in COVID-19. Germline V CDR1 and CDR2: SGHRS, YFSETQ. V dropped 3 bases and J dropped 0 bases, with 14 bases sitting between them. The CDR3 consists of 16 residues. Produced via immunoSEQ multiplex PCR; TCRdb's table is partial and in-frame only. The sample shows around 300,000 clones, more than 85% of them seen only once. Sequenced: peripheral blood. The clonotype was recovered from a woman aged 25 to 39 with COVID-19, enrolled during active disease. V gene TRBV5-1 combines with J gene TRBJ2-3; a possible D gene is TRBD2 (6 bases). CDR3 amino acids: CASSSAGRVSTDTQYF. The CDR3 DNA reads as TGCGCCAGCAGCTCCGCGGGGCGGGTGAGCACAGATACGCAGTATTTT.